This TCR beta chain comes out of a study of human T cells and chemical hapten exposure (TCRdb year 2021). Looking at the study overall: For sensitization, 2% DPC in acetone was applied to a roughly 2 cm by roughly 2 cm area of upper inner arm skin. Peripheral blood TCR repertoire changes were tracked in vivo in alopecia patients during primary and secondary sensitization to the hapten diphenylcyclopropenone (DPC). The patient cohort, mostly female, included alopecia areata with under or over 50% scalp involvement, alopecia totalis and alopecia universalis. Patch testing on the upper back used Finn chambers containing 0.01% DPC, with scoring done after 6 days according to International Contact Dermatitis Research Group standards. For TCR sequencing, blood came from 25 to 35 alopecia patients at anywhere from one to four time points (pre-sensitization, 2, 6 and 24 weeks). Blood samples were taken from patients before sensitization (week 0) and then at 2, 6 and about 24 weeks after DPC sensitization. Throughout the study period of approximately 23 weeks, patients also received therapeutic DPC doses to the scalp every week. Libraries were pooled for sequencing, and variation in per-sample TCR yields was attributed mainly to small differences in library volumes within the pool.

Results the study describes overall, beyond this receptor: After repeated subsampling, changes were observed in the strength of the expansion versus patch-test correlation and in the threshold at which the correlation became significant. Compared with pre-sensitization or healthy control sets, expanded TCRs formed significantly more large CDR3 similarity clusters, which is consistent with antigen-driven responses. Patch test score was positively correlated with the number of PT1 expanded TCRs, with significance at thresholds 8, 16 and 32 but not at 4. Alopecia, a presumed autoimmune disease, was present in all patients, so the immune response of the patients might differ from that of healthy individuals. DPC sensitization did not change how many TCRs were above 1 in 1000 frequency, and no evidence was found of alterations in global repertoire structure.

The label giving this sample's time point can be read as: pre-sensitization, week 0. Per the publication, the treatment or condition label means: therapeutic diphenylcyclopropenone sensitization with weekly scalp DPC. At every patch-test visit, the blood draw took place before the patch test was put on. Patients were considered eligible if aged 18 to 70, diagnosed with alopecia and deemed suitable for DPC therapy, and patients were excluded if pregnant. Unfractionated whole blood was collected in Tempus Blood RNA tubes, and total RNA was extracted from that blood. For this clonotype: The clone's antigen remains unknown. Qualities for individual bases were not recorded, and no much larger clone is one base off.

Libraries were constructed by RACE. Instrument on record: NextSeq 500. During library preparation, unique molecular identifiers were attached to individual cDNA molecules so that TCRs could be counted in a quantitative, reproducible way. Both TCR alpha and TCR beta chains were sequenced from each blood RNA sample. The study's own analysis went as follows. Samples had a median of 95,638 TCRs, with a range from about 23,224 to 750,000. The Decombinator software suite was used to annotate V, J and CDR3 in the TCR reads. To make PS versus PT1 abundance plots, every sample was subsampled to the same number of TCRs (28,000). TCRs were defined as expanded if absent before sensitization and observed at least eight times at the 2-week time point. Starting from the raw public reads, TCRdb applied fastp trimming at Q25, assembled clones with MiXCR and retained in-frame beta chains. Every entry covers one CDR3 protein and lists the most common genes and DNA from its rows. TCRdb, not the original authors, processed these V and J calls. This sample comprises about 80,000 distinct CDR3 sequences, 14% of them detected only once. In total, the top ten clones hold roughly 4.8% of the sample.

The origin of this receptor is a woman between 50 and 59 years old with alopecia areata. Some clones in this sample may be carry-over from other donors' samples. The sequences come from whole blood, collected in connection with sensitization to the hapten diphenylcyclopropenone (DPC).

The sequenced DNA: TGTGCCATCAGTGAGGGGACAGCCACCTACGAGCAGTACTTC. Its product reads: CAISEGTATYEQYF. Recombination linked TRBV10-3 to TRBJ2-7, and 7 junction bases match TRBD1. CDR1 and CDR2 (ENHRY, SYGVKD) derive from the germline V gene. The junction shows trimming of 2 bases on V and 2 bases on J, and the gene matches do not reach 3 bases of it. The CDR3 numbers 14 residues from cysteine through phenylalanine. Here the CDR3 DNA is all that survives: 42 bases in frame from base 1.